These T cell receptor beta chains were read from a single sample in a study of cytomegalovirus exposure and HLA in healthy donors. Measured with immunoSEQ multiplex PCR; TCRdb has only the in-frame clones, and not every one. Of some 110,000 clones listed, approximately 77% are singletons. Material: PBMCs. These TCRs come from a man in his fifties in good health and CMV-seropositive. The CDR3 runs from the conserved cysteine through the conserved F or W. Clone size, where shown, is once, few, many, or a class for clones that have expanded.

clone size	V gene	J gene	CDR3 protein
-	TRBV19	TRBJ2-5	CASSLGSRGHETQYF
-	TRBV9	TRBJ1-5	CASTLTGASNQPQHF
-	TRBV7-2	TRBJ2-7	CASSSRGSAGGYEQYF
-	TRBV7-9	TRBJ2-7	CASSGGGAPYEQYF
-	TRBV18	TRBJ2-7	CASSPIGTGSYEQYF
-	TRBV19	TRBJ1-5	CASSGAGRHQPQHF
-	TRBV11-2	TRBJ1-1	CASSHSQGAGAEAFF
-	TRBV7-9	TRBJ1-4	CASSTRTGTNEKLFF
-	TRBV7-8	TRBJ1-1	CASSSYRGIRDTEAFF
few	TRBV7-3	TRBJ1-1	CASSLYGGPNTEAFF
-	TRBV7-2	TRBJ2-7	CASSLAPAGGYSYEQYF
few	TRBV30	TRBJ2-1	CAWSDRSSYNEQFF
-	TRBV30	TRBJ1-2	CAWSRQGFDYGYTF
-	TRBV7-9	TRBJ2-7	CTSKLEAYEQYF
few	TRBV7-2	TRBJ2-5	CASSLQGSGETQYF
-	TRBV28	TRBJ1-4	CASRRESNEKLFF
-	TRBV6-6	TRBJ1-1	CASTPIQTAGDTEAFF
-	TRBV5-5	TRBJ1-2	CASSSLGQGANGYTF
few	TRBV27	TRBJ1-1	CASSLSQFFTEAFF
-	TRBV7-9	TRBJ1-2	CASSRDRDYGYTF
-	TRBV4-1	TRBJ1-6	CASRGQGYYNSPLHF
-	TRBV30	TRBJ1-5	CAWTETGLGNQPQHF
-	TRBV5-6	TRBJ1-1	CASTISNTEAFF
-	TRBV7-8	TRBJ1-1	CASSRGIANTEAFF
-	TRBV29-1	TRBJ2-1	CILPGEKFF
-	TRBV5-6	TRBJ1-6	CASSSPRGHLGSPLRF
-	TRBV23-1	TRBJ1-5	CASSPRTGGRNQPQHF
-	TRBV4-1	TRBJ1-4	CASSQDREGTAANEKLFF
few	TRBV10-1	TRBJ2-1	CASRGDLTKEQFF